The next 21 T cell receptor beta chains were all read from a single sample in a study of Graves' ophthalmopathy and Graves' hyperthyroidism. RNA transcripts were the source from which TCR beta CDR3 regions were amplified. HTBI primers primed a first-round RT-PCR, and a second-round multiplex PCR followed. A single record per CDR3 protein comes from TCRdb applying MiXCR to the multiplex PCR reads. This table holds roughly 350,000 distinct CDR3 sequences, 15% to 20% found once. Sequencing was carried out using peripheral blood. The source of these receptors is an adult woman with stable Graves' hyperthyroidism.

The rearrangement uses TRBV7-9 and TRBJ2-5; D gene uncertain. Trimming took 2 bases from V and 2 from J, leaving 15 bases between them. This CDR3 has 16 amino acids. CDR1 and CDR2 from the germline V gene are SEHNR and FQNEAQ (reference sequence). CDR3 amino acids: CASSLNWRKTQETQYF. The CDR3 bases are TGTGCCAGCAGCTTAAATTGGCGGAAGACTCAAGAGACCCAGTACTTC. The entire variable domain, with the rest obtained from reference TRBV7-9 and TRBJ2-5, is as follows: DTGVSQNPRHKITKRGQNVTFRCDPISEHNRLYWYRQTLGQGPEFLTYFQNEAQLEKSRLLSDRFSAERPKGSFSTLEIQRTEQGDSAMYLCASSLNWRKTQETQYFGPGTRLLVL.

CDR3 nucleotide sequence: TGTGCCAGCAGTAACTCAGGGGAGGACGAGCAGTACTTC. Protein: CASSNSGEDEQYF. The chain recombines TRBV28 with TRBJ2-7, with D perhaps matching TRBD1 or TRBD2 (6 bases each). The V end was cut by 5 bases, the J end by 5 bases, with 13 bases between. CDR3 length: 13 amino acids. Germline V CDR1 and CDR2: MDHEN, SYDVKM. Looking up the rest from reference TRBV28 and TRBJ2-7 gives the full variable domain: DVKVTQSSRYLVKRTGEKVFLECVQDMDHENMFWYRQDPGLGLRLIYFSYDVKMKEKGDIPEGYSVSREKKERFSLILESASTNQTSMYLCASSNSGEDEQYFGPGTRLTVT.

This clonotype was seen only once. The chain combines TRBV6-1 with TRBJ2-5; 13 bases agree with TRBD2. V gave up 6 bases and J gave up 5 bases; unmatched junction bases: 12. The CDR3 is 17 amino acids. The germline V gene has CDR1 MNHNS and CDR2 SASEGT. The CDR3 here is CASRRTTSGRALETQYF. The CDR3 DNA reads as TGTGCCAGCAGGCGGACTACTAGCGGGAGGGCCTTGGAGACCCAGTACTTC.

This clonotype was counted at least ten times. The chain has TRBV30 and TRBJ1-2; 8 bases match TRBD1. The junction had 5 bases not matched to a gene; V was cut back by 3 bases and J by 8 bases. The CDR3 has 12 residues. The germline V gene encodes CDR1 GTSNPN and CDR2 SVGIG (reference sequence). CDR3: CAWSRDRRGYTF. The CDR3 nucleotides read TGTGCCTGGAGCCGGGACAGGAGAGGCTACACCTTC.

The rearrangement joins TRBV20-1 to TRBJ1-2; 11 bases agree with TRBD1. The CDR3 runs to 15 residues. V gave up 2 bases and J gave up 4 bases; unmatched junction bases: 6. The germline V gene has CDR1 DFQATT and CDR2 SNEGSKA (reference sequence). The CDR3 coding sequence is TGCAGTGCTAGACCCGCCGGGACAGGGGGCTATGGCTACACCTTC. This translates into CSARPAGTGGYGYTF.

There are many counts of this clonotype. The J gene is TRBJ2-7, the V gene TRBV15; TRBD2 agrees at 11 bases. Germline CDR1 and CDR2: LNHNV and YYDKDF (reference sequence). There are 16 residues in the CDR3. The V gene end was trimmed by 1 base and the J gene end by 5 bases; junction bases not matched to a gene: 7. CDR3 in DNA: TGTGCCACCAGCAGAGGGGCTAGCGGGAGGTACAACGAGCAGTACTTC. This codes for CATSRGASGRYNEQYF.

CDR3: CASRSTGTGVPDTQYF. In DNA form, the CDR3 reads TGTGCCAGCAGATCTACCGGGACAGGTGTCCCAGATACGCAGTATTTT. The V gene is TRBV12-3 or TRBV12-4, the J gene TRBJ2-3; 8 bases fit TRBD1. V shed 6 bases and J 4 bases; nucleotides not matched to a gene: 12. This CDR3 has 16 amino acids.

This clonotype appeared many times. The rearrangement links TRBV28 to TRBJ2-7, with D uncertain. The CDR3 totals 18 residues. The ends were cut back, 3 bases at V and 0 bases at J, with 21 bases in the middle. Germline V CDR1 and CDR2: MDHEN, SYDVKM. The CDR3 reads CASSFRVKETSHSYEQYF. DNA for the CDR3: TGTGCCAGCAGTTTTAGGGTGAAAGAAACCTCACACTCCTACGAGCAGTACTTC.

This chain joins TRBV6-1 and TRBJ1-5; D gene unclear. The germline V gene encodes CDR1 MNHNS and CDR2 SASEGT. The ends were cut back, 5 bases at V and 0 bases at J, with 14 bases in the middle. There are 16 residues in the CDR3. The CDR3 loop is CASSRSGFYSNQPQHF. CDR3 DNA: TGTGCCAGCAGTCGATCAGGATTCTATAGCAATCAGCCCCAGCATTTT.

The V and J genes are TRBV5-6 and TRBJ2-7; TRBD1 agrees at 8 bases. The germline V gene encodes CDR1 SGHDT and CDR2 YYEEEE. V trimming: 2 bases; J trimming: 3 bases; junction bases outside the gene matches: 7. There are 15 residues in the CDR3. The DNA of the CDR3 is TGTGCCAGCAGCTTCTCGGACAGGGTGTACTACGAGCAGTACTTC. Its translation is CASSFSDRVYYEQYF.

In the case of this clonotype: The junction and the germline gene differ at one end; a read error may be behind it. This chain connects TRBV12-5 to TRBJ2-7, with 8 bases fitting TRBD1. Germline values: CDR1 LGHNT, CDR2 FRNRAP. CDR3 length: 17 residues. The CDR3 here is CAGGLLLTDRGSYEQYF. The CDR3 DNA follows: TGTGCTGGTGGTTTGTTGCTCACAGACAGGGGATCCTACGAGCAGTACTTC. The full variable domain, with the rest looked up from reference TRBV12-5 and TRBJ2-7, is DARVTQTPRHKVTEMGQEVTMRCQPILGHNTVFWYRQTMMQGLELLAYFRNRAPLDDSGMPKDRFSAEMPDATLATLKIQPSEPRDSAVYFCAGGLLLTDRGSYEQYFGPGTRLTVT.

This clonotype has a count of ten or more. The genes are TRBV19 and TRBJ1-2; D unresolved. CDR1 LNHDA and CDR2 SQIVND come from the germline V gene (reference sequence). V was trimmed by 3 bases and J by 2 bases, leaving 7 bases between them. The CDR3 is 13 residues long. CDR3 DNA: TGTGCCAGTAGTATCCGTAGGAACTATGGCTACACCTTC. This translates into CASSIRRNYGYTF.

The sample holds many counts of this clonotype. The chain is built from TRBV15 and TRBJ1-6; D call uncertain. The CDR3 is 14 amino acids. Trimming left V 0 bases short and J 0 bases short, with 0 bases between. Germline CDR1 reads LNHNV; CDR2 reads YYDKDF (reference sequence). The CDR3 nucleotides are TGTGCCACCAGCAGAGACTCCTATAATTCACCCCTCCACTTT. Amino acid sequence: CATSRDSYNSPLHF.

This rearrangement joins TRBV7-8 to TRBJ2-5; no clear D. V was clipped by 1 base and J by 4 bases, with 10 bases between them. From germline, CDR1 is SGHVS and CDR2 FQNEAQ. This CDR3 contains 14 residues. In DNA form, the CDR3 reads TGTGCCAGCAGCTTAGTAAGGAGCCCAGAGACCCAGTACTTC. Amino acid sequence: CASSLVRSPETQYF.

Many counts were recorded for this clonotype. The CDR3 protein is CASSELLTQGLWTEAFF. CDR3 nucleotides: TGTGCCAGCAGTGAGCTTTTAACCCAGGGGCTTTGGACTGAAGCTTTCTTT. This chain joins TRBV6-1 and TRBJ1-1, with D possibly TRBD1 on 6 matching bases. The CDR3 spans 17 residues. The V end was cut by 3 bases, the J end by 5 bases, with 22 bases between. CDR1 and CDR2 (germline): MNHNS, SASEGT.

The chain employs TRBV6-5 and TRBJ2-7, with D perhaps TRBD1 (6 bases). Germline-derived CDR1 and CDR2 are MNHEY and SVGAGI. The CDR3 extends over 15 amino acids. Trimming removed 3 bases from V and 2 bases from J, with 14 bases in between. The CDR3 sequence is CASSYGGSDPYEQYF. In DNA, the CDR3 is TGTGCCAGCAGTTATGGGGGCTCCGACCCCTACGAGCAGTACTTC.

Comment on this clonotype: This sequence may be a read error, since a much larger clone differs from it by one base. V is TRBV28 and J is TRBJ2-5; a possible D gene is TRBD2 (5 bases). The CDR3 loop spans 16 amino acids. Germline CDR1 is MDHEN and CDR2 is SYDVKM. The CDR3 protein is CASSLSSGLYQDTQYF. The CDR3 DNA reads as TGTGCCAGCAGTTTAAGTTCGGGGTTGTACCAAGACACCCAGTACTTC.

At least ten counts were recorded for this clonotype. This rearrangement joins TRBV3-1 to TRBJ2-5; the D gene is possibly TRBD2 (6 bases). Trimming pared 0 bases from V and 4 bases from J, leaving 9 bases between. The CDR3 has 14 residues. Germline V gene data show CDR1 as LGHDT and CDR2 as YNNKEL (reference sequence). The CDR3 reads CASSQDYGRETQYF. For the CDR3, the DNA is TGTGCCAGCAGCCAAGATTACGGGAGAGAGACCCAGTACTTC.

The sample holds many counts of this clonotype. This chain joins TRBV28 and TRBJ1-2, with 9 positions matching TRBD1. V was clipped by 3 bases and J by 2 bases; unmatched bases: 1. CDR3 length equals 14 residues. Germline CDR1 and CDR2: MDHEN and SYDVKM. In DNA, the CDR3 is TGTGCCAGCAGTTTTGGGACAGGGAACTATGGCTACACCTTC. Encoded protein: CASSFGTGNYGYTF.

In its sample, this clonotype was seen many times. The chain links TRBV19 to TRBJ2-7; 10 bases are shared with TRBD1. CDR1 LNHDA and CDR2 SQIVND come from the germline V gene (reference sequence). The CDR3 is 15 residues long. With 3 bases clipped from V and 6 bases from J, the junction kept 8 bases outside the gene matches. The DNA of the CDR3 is TGTGCCAGTAGTATCCTGTCGGGACAGGGGACCGAGCAGTACTTC. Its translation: CASSILSGQGTEQYF.

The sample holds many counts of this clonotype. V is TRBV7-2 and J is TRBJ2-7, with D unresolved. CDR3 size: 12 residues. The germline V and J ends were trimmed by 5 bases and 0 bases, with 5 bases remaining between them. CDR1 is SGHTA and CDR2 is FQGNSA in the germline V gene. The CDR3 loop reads CASSHSSYEQYF. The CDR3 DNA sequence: TGTGCCAGCAGCCACAGCTCCTACGAGCAGTACTTC.